A single sample is the source of the 21 T cell receptor beta chains below, sequenced in a study of CXCR3-negative and CXCR3-positive naive CD8 T cells. With UMI labels, 5' RACE was used to prepare the TRB cDNA libraries. No DNA is given; TCRdb re-called the 5' RACE reads and lists each CDR3 protein once. The sample's table shows around 140,000 distinct CDR3 sequences. Sequencing was performed on naive CXCR3- CD8+ T cells from blood. Subset described: CD45RO-CCR7+CD27+CD95- naive CD8+ T cells lacking CXCR3 (TNR3-). The receptors were sampled from a human donor in good health. Some clones in this sample may be carry-over from other donors' samples.

The rearrangement joins TRBV28 to TRBJ2-3; there is no DNA to check the TCRdb D call of TRBD1. This CDR3 has 12 amino acids. Germline lookup yields CDR1 MDHEN and CDR2 SYDVKM. The CDR3 region is CGTHGATDTQYF.

This chain connects TRBV27 to TRBJ1-5; the D call of TRBD1 rests on TCRdb alone, since no DNA is present to check it. This CDR3 comprises 16 residues. Germline V lookup: CDR1 MNHEY, CDR2 SMNVEV (reference sequence). CDR3 residues: CASWTRDGNSNQPQHF.

J is TRBJ1-1 and V is TRBV29-1. The CDR3 is 11 residues long. CDR1 is SQVTM and CDR2 is ANQGSEA in the germline V gene. CDR3 amino acids: CSVGKNTEAFF.

The chain employs TRBV5-6 and TRBJ2-1; lacking DNA, the TRBD1 call made by TCRdb goes unchecked. The CDR3 length is 16 residues. Germline-derived CDR1 and CDR2 are SGHDT and YYEEEE. The CDR3 spells CASSLGVGGDYNEQFF.

The chain has TRBV25-1 and TRBJ2-2. Looked up from germline, CDR1 is MGHDK and CDR2 is SYGVNS. CDR3 length: 12 residues. The CDR3 is CASKQTTGELFF.

The V call is TRBV27, the J call TRBJ2-7. The V gene's germline CDR1 is MNHEY and CDR2 SMNVEV (reference sequence). The CDR3 loop spans 13 amino acids. The CDR3 spells CASKSGDYYEQYF.

J is TRBJ2-3 and V is TRBV29-1; lacking DNA, the TRBD1 call made by TCRdb goes unchecked. The length of the CDR3 is 14 residues. CDR1 and CDR2 (germline): SQVTM, ANQGSEA. The CDR3 loop reads CSVAGTGFSDTQYF.

The chain recombines TRBV7-6 with TRBJ2-2; the D call from TCRdb, TRBD2, cannot be confirmed without DNA. Germline V CDR1 and CDR2: SGHVS, FNYEAQ. This CDR3 has 15 amino acids. CDR3 in amino acids: CASSLLADNTGELFF. The full variable domain, rest sourced from reference TRBV7-6 and TRBJ2-2, is GAGVSQSPRYKVTKRGQDVALRCDPISGHVSLYWYRQALGQGPEFLTYFNYEAQQDKSGLPNDRFSAERPEGSISTLTIQRTEQRDSAMYRCASSLLADNTGELFFGEGSRLTVL.

The rearrangement links TRBV9 to TRBJ2-7; as DNA is missing, the TRBD2 call by TCRdb cannot be tested. This CDR3 has 15 amino acids. Germline CDR1 reads SGDLS; CDR2 reads YYNGEE. The CDR3 spells CASSVGLAGSAEQYF.

The chain employs TRBV27 and TRBJ1-5; TCRdb lists TRBD1, though no DNA is available to test this call. Germline lookup yields CDR1 MNHEY and CDR2 SMNVEV (reference sequence). The CDR3 has 15 residues. CDR3: CASSLLAGASQPQRF.

This chain joins TRBV29-1 and TRBJ2-7; lacking DNA, the TRBD1 call made by TCRdb goes unchecked. In germline, CDR1 is SQVTM, CDR2 ANQGSEA. This CDR3 is 14 amino acids long. CDR3 in amino acids: CSVKHGTADYEQYF.

V gene TRBV29-1 combines with J gene TRBJ2-1; no DNA is available, so the TRBD2 call from TCRdb remains unchecked. This CDR3 contains 14 residues. CDR1 is SQVTM, CDR2 ANQGSEA, per germline. The CDR3 loop is CSVIGTSVYNEQFF.

The rearrangement joins TRBV6-2 or TRBV6-3 to TRBJ2-7; there is no DNA to check the TCRdb D call of TRBD1. The CDR3 sequence is 15 residues long. CDR1 and CDR2 from the germline V gene are MNHEY and SVGEGT. Here the CDR3 reads CASSYPGRGGYEQYF.

The chain uses TRBV2 and TRBJ2-7. The CDR3 contains 15 residues. CDR1 is SNHLY, CDR2 FYNNEI, per germline. CDR3 region: CASSVLGSTHYEQYF.

The genes are TRBV5-5 and TRBJ2-1; TCRdb proposes TRBD1, but this gene call is untestable without DNA. CDR1 is SGHKS and CDR2 is YYEKEE in the germline V gene (reference sequence). The CDR3 has 12 residues. The CDR3 is CASSATGDEQFF.

The CDR3 here is CASSGGWGASAQYF. V and J are TRBV25-1 and TRBJ2-3; TCRdb's D gene call, TRBD2, goes unchecked for lack of DNA. This CDR3 spans 14 amino acids. Germline assignment: CDR1 MGHDK and CDR2 SYGVNS.

This chain links TRBV4-3 with TRBJ1-2; the TCRdb D gene call, TRBD1, has no DNA to confirm it. The CDR3 length is 13 residues. Germline CDR1 and CDR2: LGHNA and YSLEER. The CDR3 sequence: CASSRGTGDGYTF.

CDR3: CASSPPQRGGGGETQYF. V is TRBV6-5 and J is TRBJ2-5; TCRdb's assignment of TRBD2 cannot be checked, as there is no DNA. Germline CDR1 MNHEY, CDR2 SVGAGI. The CDR3 covers 17 residues.

The chain couples TRBV5-1 to TRBJ2-7; TCRdb's D gene call, TRBD1, goes unchecked for lack of DNA. The CDR3 spans 13 residues. Germline CDR1 SGHRS, CDR2 YFSETQ. CDR3 loop: CASSWGQIYEQYF. The full variable domain, rest sourced from reference TRBV5-1 and TRBJ2-7, is KAGVTQTPRYLIKTRGQQVTLSCSPISGHRSVSWYQQTPGQGLQFLFEYFSETQRNKGNFPGRFSGRQFSNSRSEMNVSTLELGDSALYLCASSWGQIYEQYFGPGTRLTVT.

This chain links TRBV15 with TRBJ2-1; TCRdb gives TRBD2 as the D gene, but with no DNA this cannot be confirmed. Germline V gene sequence: CDR1 LNHNV, CDR2 YYDKDF (reference sequence). This CDR3 region has 15 residues. CDR3 sequence: CATSREAGGRLQKFF.

The chain carries TRBV20-1 and TRBJ2-1; the TCRdb D gene call, TRBD1, has no DNA to confirm it. The germline CDR1 and CDR2 sequences are DFQATT and SNEGSKA (reference sequence). This CDR3 spans 16 amino acids. The CDR3 spells CSARVDGGVSYNEQFF.